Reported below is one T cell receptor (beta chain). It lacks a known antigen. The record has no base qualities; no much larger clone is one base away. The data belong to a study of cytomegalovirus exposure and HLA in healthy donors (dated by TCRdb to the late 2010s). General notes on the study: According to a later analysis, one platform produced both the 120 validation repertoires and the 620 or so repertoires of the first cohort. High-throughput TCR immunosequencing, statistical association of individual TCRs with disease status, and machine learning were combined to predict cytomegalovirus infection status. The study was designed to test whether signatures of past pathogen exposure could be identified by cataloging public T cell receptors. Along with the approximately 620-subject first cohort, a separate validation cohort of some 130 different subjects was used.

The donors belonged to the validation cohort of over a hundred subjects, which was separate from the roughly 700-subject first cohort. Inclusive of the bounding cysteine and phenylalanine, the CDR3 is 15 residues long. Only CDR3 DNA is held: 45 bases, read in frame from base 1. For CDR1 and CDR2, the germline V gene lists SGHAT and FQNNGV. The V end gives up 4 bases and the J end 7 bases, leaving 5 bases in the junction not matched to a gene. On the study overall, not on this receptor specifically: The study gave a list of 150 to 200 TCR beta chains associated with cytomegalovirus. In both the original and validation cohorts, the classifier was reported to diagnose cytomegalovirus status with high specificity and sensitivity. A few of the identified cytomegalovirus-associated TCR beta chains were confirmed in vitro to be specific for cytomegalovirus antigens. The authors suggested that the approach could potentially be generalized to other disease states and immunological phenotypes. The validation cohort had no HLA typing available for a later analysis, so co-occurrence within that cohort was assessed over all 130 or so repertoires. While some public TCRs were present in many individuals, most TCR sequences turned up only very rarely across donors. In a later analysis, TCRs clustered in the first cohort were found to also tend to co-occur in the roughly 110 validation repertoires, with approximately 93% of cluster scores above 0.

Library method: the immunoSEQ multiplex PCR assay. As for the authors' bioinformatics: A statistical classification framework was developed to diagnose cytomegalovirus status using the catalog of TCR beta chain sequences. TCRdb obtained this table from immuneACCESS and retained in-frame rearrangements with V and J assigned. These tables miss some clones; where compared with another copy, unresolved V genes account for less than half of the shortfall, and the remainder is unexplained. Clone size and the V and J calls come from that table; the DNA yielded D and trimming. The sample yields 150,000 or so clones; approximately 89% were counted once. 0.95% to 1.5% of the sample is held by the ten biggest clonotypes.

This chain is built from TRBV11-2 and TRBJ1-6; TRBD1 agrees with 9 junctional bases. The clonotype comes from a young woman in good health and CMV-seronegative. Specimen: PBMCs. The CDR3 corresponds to CASSSQGAVNSPLHF. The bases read TGTGCCAGCAGCTCACAGGGGGCTGTAAATTCACCCCTCCACTTT. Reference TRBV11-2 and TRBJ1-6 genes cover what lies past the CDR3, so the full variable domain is EAGVAQSPRYKIIEKRQSVAFWCNPISGHATLYWYQQILGQGPKLLIQFQNNGVVDDSQLPKDRFSAERLKGVDSTLKIQPAKLEDSAVYLCASSSQGAVNSPLHFGNGTRLTVT.